This passage covers 28 T cell receptor beta chains from one sample sequenced in a study of blood T cell repertoires in COVID-19. Measured with immunoSEQ multiplex PCR; TCRdb has only the in-frame clones, and not every one. The sample has roughly 63,000 clones, 89% seen once. Sequences were obtained from peripheral blood. The receptor set was obtained from a man in his forties or fifties with active COVID-19.

The V and J genes are TRBV2 and TRBJ2-3; maybe TRBD2 (7 bases). This CDR3 is 17 amino acids long. The V gene's germline CDR1 is SNHLY and CDR2 FYNNEI. The V gene lost 7 bases and the J gene lost 8 bases, with 28 bases spanning the gap. The CDR3 protein is CASNDANREGWEATQYF. DNA of the CDR3: TGTGCCAGCAATGATGCGAACAGGGAGGGGTGGGAGGCTACGCAGTATTTT.

This clone is labeled as medium-sized (0.01 to 0.1%). This chain uses TRBV7-2 with TRBJ2-1; possible D gene TRBD1, 7 bases. This CDR3 has 16 residues. In germline, CDR1 is SGHTA, CDR2 FQGNSA. V was pared by 2 bases and J by 6 bases, with 17 bases between. CDR3 DNA: TGTGCCAGCAGCTTATCCCCTAACAGGGGAGGCAATGAGCAGTTCTTC. Its protein product is CASSLSPNRGGNEQFF.

This clone was recorded once. The chain combines TRBV6-6 with TRBJ2-1; TRBD2 aligns across 10 bases. The CDR3 covers 15 residues. Germline V lookup: CDR1 MNHNY, CDR2 SVGAGI (reference sequence). The V gene end was trimmed by 0 bases and the J gene end by 10 bases; junction bases not matched to a gene: 6. The CDR3 DNA follows: TGTGCCAGCAGTTACTCGATTTCTAGCGGGGGCGAGCAGTTCTTC. It encodes CASSYSISSGGEQFF.

The CDR3 nucleotides are TGTGCCAGTGAGGACATTGCTAACTATGGCTACACCTTC. Amino acids: CASEDIANYGYTF. The chain is built from TRBV19 and TRBJ1-2; possibly TRBD1 for D (5 bases). Trimming left V 8 bases short and J 0 bases short, with 10 bases between. The CDR3 runs 13 residues. Germline assignment: CDR1 LNHDA and CDR2 SQIVND (reference sequence).

This chain joins TRBV7-2 and TRBJ2-1; 9 bases are a match to TRBD2. This CDR3 contains 16 residues. The ends lost 2 bases at V and 4 bases at J; junction bases unmatched: 6. Germline CDR1 SGHTA, CDR2 FQGNSA. The CDR3 DNA reads TGTGCCAGCAGCTTAAAGTCGCGGGGGGGGTACAATGAGCAGTTCTTC. It encodes CASSLKSRGGYNEQFF. The full variable domain, with the rest looked up from reference TRBV7-2 and TRBJ2-1, is GAGVSQSPSNKVTEKGKDVELRCDPISGHTALYWYRQSLGQGLEFLIYFQGNSAPDKSGLPSDRFSAERTGGSVSTLTIQRTQQEDSAVYLCASSLKSRGGYNEQFFGPGTRLTVL.

This chain connects TRBV5-1 to TRBJ2-7; 9 nucleotides line up with TRBD1. This CDR3 comprises 14 residues. CDR1 and CDR2 from the germline V gene are SGHRS and YFSETQ. V was pared by 3 bases and J by 9 bases, with 10 bases of the junction left unmatched. The CDR3 DNA reads TGCGCCAGCAGCTCGGGACAGGGTTCCTTGGGGCAGTACTTC. Its translation is CASSSGQGSLGQYF.

The rearrangement joins TRBV6-5 to TRBJ1-5; D is perhaps TRBD1 (6 bases). The germline V gene encodes CDR1 MNHEY and CDR2 SVGAGI. This CDR3 is 14 amino acids long. Deletions cut 6 bases from V and 2 bases from J, with 11 bases between. In DNA form, the CDR3 reads TGTGCCAGCAGAATCAGACAGGGCAATCAGCCCCAGCATTTT. Protein product: CASRIRQGNQPQHF.

This chain uses TRBV2 with TRBJ2-5; maybe TRBD2 (6 bases). V was pared by 1 base and J by 5 bases, with 14 bases between. From germline, CDR1 is SNHLY and CDR2 FYNNEI. The CDR3 totals 15 residues. CDR3 in DNA: TGTGCCAGCAGTGAAGAGGGGCTTCGGGGGGAGACCCAGTACTTC. It translates to CASSEEGLRGETQYF.

About this clone: Distinct nucleotide sequences in the sample also encode this CDR3. V usage is TRBV5-1 and J usage is TRBJ2-1; 7 nucleotides line up with TRBD1. The CDR3 runs to 14 residues. V shed 0 bases and J 4 bases; nucleotides not matched to a gene: 1. Germline CDR1 and CDR2: SGHRS and YFSETQ. This CDR3 reads CASSLGDRYNEQFF. The DNA of the CDR3 is TGCGCCAGCAGCTTGGGGGACAGATACAATGAGCAGTTCTTC.

The CDR3 bases are TGTGCCAGCAGTTACACTCTCGGGACAGGGGGTACTGAAGCTTTCTTT. It specifies CASSYTLGTGGTEAFF. This chain uses TRBV6-5 with TRBJ1-1, with 11 bases aligning to TRBD1. The CDR3 totals 16 residues. V trimming: 2 bases; J trimming: 5 bases; junction bases outside the gene matches: 7. The germline CDR1 and CDR2 sequences are MNHEY and SVGAGI.

V and J are TRBV5-7 and TRBJ1-6; 7 positions match TRBD1. TRBV5-7 is an ORF, and what it does is uncertain. V dropped 4 bases and J dropped 6; count of bases not matched to a gene: 10. The CDR3 length is 16 residues. The CDR3 DNA reads TGTGCCAGCAGCGGAGGGGGCGTAGGGTGTAATTCACCCCTCCACTTT. This sequence encodes CASSGGGVGCNSPLHF.

V usage is TRBV19 and J usage is TRBJ2-3; D remains ambiguous. The CDR3 is made up of 13 amino acids. The germline gives CDR1 LNHDA, CDR2 SQIVND (reference sequence). V was clipped by 5 bases and J by 7 bases, with 13 bases between them. CDR3: CASSLNLPNTQYF. The CDR3 DNA is TGTGCCAGTAGTCTTAACTTGCCGAATACGCAGTATTTT.

This clone was recorded a few times. The chain employs TRBV6-4 and TRBJ2-1; 7 bases align to TRBD2. Looked up from germline, CDR1 is MRHNA and CDR2 is SNTAGT. V lost 2 bases to trimming and J lost 7 bases; unmatched junction nucleotides: 11. The CDR3 is made up of 16 amino acids. The CDR3: CASSDVSGVGANEQFF. The DNA of the CDR3 is TGTGCCAGCAGTGACGTGAGCGGGGTGGGCGCGAATGAGCAGTTCTTC.

The genes are TRBV7-2 and TRBJ2-3; 8 positions agree with TRBD2. The germline gives CDR1 SGHTA, CDR2 FQGNSA. The CDR3 totals 17 residues. V was pared by 1 base and J by 2 bases, with 8 bases of the junction left unmatched. CDR3 sequence: CASSLGFGTRNTDTQYF. CDR3 in DNA: TGTGCCAGCAGCTTAGGTTTCGGGACTAGGAACACAGATACGCAGTATTTT. The full variable domain, its missing parts supplied by reference TRBV7-2 and TRBJ2-3, is GAGVSQSPSNKVTEKGKDVELRCDPISGHTALYWYRQSLGQGLEFLIYFQGNSAPDKSGLPSDRFSAERTGGSVSTLTIQRTQQEDSAVYLCASSLGFGTRNTDTQYFGPGTRLTVL.

This chain uses TRBV7-9 with TRBJ2-3, with D perhaps matching TRBD1 (5 bases). The CDR3 totals 15 residues. The V and J ends lost 5 bases and 2 bases respectively, with 14 bases between them. In germline, CDR1 is SEHNR, CDR2 FQNEAQ (reference sequence). CDR3 sequence (DNA): TGTGCCAGCAGCCTCAGGGCGAGTCCCACAGATACGCAGTATTTT. This codes for CASSLRASPTDTQYF.

The chain couples TRBV7-2 to TRBJ2-1; D perhaps matches TRBD2 (5 bases). From germline, CDR1 is SGHTA and CDR2 FQGNSA. The CDR3 totals 14 residues. V was trimmed by 3 bases and J by 3 bases, leaving 9 bases between them. Written as DNA, the CDR3 is TGTGCCAGCAGCTTGGCGGGTTACTACAATGAGCAGTTCTTC. This encodes CASSLAGYYNEQFF.

This clone appeared once. The CDR3 loop is CASSPDRVRPLHF. In nucleotides, the CDR3 is TGTGCCAGCAGCCCCGACAGGGTTCGCCCCCTCCACTTT. The chain employs TRBV2 and TRBJ1-6; 7 bases align to TRBD1. The CDR3 is 13 residues long. Looked up from germline, CDR1 is SNHLY and CDR2 is FYNNEI. V lost 6 bases, J lost 13 bases, and 9 bases stayed unmatched.

The chain combines TRBV7-6 with TRBJ1-3; 7 bases are a match to TRBD1. V dropped 5 bases and J dropped 2; count of bases not matched to a gene: 15. Germline CDR1 and CDR2: SGHVS and FNYEAQ. The CDR3 is made up of 18 amino acids. The CDR3 DNA reads as TGTGCCAGCAGCCGGGTGGGGACAGCAAACGGCCCTGGAAACACCATATATTTT. As protein: CASSRVGTANGPGNTIYF.

The chain uses TRBV5-6 and TRBJ1-2, with 10 positions matching TRBD1. Germline-derived CDR1 and CDR2 are SGHDT and YYEEEE. The trim removed 0 bases at V and 7 bases at J, leaving 3 bases unmatched. This CDR3 has 14 amino acids. The CDR3, as DNA: TGTGCCAGCAGCTTGGTGGGACAGGGGTTTGGCTACACCTTC. Protein product: CASSLVGQGFGYTF.

This chain connects TRBV11-2 to TRBJ1-6, with 7 bases lining up with TRBD1. The CDR3 has 15 residues. Germline V lookup: CDR1 SGHAT, CDR2 FQNNGV. V shed 5 bases and J 5 bases; nucleotides not matched to a gene: 6. This chain's CDR3 is CASSTVQGHNSPLHF. The DNA of the CDR3 is TGTGCCAGCAGCACGGTACAGGGGCATAATTCACCCCTCCACTTT.

The rearrangement links TRBV7-9 to TRBJ2-2; D possibly corresponds to TRBD2 (5 bases). There are 13 residues in the CDR3. Trimming cost V 0 bases and J 9 bases, with 8 bases left between them. Germline V lookup: CDR1 SEHNR, CDR2 FQNEAQ (reference sequence). CDR3 nucleotides: TGTGCCAGCAGCTTAGCGACTAATCGGGAGCTGTTTTTT. This codes for CASSLATNRELFF.

The V call is TRBV5-1, the J call TRBJ2-1, with 7 nucleotides matching TRBD1. Germline-derived CDR1 and CDR2 are SGHRS and YFSETQ. This CDR3 is 13 amino acids long. Unmatched junction bases numbered 2, after V lost 1 base and J lost 7 bases. CDR3: CASSLQGENEQFF. Here the CDR3 DNA reads TGCGCCAGCAGCTTGCAGGGGGAGAATGAGCAGTTCTTC.

This chain connects TRBV7-9 to TRBJ1-1; no clear D. Per the germline V gene, CDR1 is SEHNR and CDR2 is FQNEAQ (reference sequence). Trimming stripped 5 bases from V and 6 bases from J, with 13 bases between. The CDR3 loop spans 13 amino acids. CDR3 sequence (DNA): TGTGCCAGCAGCCAAATCGCGGGTGCTGAAGCTTTCTTT. As protein: CASSQIAGAEAFF.

The chain has TRBV4-1 and TRBJ1-1; TRBD1 matches at 9 bases. The CDR3 covers 16 residues. V was pared by 2 bases and J by 3 bases, with 7 bases of the junction left unmatched. The germline gives CDR1 MGHRA, CDR2 YSYEKL. CDR3 DNA sequence: TGCGCCAGCAGCCAACGAGGACAGGGGATGTACACTGAAGCTTTCTTT. Protein sequence: CASSQRGQGMYTEAFF.

With respect to this clone: Within the sample, other DNA sequences also encode this same CDR3. The chain has TRBV11-2 and TRBJ2-3; D is unclear. This CDR3 is 14 amino acids long. The V gene lost 3 bases and the J gene lost 2 bases, with 9 bases spanning the gap. CDR1 is SGHAT and CDR2 is FQNNGV in the germline V gene. The CDR3 region has the DNA TGTGCCAGCAGCTTCGGCAGGAACACAGATACGCAGTATTTT. Protein sequence: CASSFGRNTDTQYF.

The chain joins TRBV4-3 to TRBJ1-6, with TRBD1 as a possible D gene (6 bases). The CDR3 consists of 16 residues. Per germline, CDR1 LGHNA and CDR2 YSLEER. Trimming left V 2 bases short and J 8 bases short, with 16 bases between. The DNA for the CDR3 is TGCGCCAGCAGCCAATCGATTCAGGGGTTTGATTCACCCCTCCACTTT. Encoded protein: CASSQSIQGFDSPLHF.

CDR3 residues: CASSQVPQETQYF. The DNA of the CDR3 is TGCGCCAGCTCACAGGTACCCCAAGAGACCCAGTACTTC. The chain links TRBV5-1 to TRBJ2-5; D might be TRBD1 (5 bases). V was clipped by 7 bases and J by 1 base, with 11 bases between them. Germline CDR1 SGHRS, CDR2 YFSETQ. The CDR3 totals 13 residues.

This rearrangement joins TRBV4-1 to TRBJ2-5; TRBD2 aligns across 7 bases. The CDR3 contains 17 residues. Germline V gene lookup returns CDR1 MGHRA and CDR2 YSYEKL. V lost 4 bases to trimming and J lost 6 bases; unmatched junction nucleotides: 17. The CDR3 region has the DNA TGCGCCAGCAGCCTTGGGGGAGGGAGCGGGGTAGGAAAGACCCAGTACTTC. Amino acid sequence: CASSLGGGSGVGKTQYF.